What follows is one TCR beta chain and its context. Its antigen is not known. This sample is part of a study of blood T cells in healthy people across ages. With a J-beta primer mix and a sample-barcoded 5' primer, a second PCR ran roughly 6 to 11 cycles. TCRdb independently ran MiXCR on the 5' RACE reads; one entry per CDR3 protein. The sample yields over a million distinct CDR3 sequences, under 55% seen once. V shed 4 bases and J 0 bases; nucleotides not matched to a gene: 6. The germline V gene has CDR1 SGDLS and CDR2 YYNGEE. The CDR3 contains 16 residues. Findings of the study overall: Getting older went along with TCR beta diversity per million T cells dropping roughly linearly.

The genes are TRBV9 and TRBJ2-1, with TRBD1 identical over 8 bases. Sequencing was done on a sample of blood. This sequence was found in an older woman in good health. The CDR3 region is CASSTGTGASYNEQFF. The CDR3 DNA follows: TGTGCCAGCAGCACAGGGACAGGCGCCTCCTACAATGAGCAGTTCTTC.